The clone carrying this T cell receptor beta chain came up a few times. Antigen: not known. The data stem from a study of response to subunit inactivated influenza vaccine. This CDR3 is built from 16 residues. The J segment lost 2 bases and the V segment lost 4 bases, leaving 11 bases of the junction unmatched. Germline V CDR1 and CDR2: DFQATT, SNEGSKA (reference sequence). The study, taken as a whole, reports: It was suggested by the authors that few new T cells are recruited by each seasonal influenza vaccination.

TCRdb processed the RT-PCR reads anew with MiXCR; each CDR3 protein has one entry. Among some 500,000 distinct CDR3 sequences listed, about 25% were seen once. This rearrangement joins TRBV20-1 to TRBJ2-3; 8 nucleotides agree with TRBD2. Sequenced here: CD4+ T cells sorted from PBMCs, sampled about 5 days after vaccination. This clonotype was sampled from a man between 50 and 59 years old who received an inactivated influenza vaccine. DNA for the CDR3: TGCAGTGCTAACAAAAGGACTAGCCGAACCACAGATACGCAGTATTTT. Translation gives CSANKRTSRTTDTQYF.